This is a list of T cell receptor beta chains from one sample in a study of shared T cell receptors in the human thymus. The repertoire was sequenced with immunoSEQ multiplex PCR; TCRdb's copy has only in-frame clones and lacks some. The sample has hundreds of thousands of clones, around 87% seen once. These data also featured in a second study, about human thymus T cells.

The sequenced sample was thymocytes. The source of these receptors is a boy in the first two years of life with a congenital heart defect. Each CDR3 is given with its conserved first and last residue. A D gene is named only where the DNA matches it firmly. Clone size is shown for a subset of rows, as once, few, many or a class of expanded clone.

CATSPSSGIHEQYF TGTGCCACCAGTCCTTCTAGCGGGATTCACGAGCAGTACTTC TRBJ2-7 TRBV15 once TRBD2
CASSTYLSSYNEQFF TGTGCCAGCAGCACTTATCTGAGCTCCTACAATGAGCAGTTCTTC TRBJ2-1 TRBV6-5 . .
CSVPGQGAPMLSYTF TGCAGCGTCCCGGGACAGGGGGCCCCTATGTTAAGCTACACCTTC TRBJ1-2 TRBV29-1 . TRBD1
CASSLRRELSYEQYF TGTGCCAGCAGTTTAAGGCGGGAGCTATCCTACGAGCAGTACTTC TRBJ2-7 TRBV27 . TRBD2
CASRMTGDNEQFF TGCGCCAGCAGGATGACAGGGGACAATGAGCAGTTCTTC TRBJ2-1 TRBV5-1 . TRBD1
CASTIDRSNTGELFF TGTGCCAGCACTATAGACAGATCAAACACCGGGGAGCTGTTTTTT TRBJ2-2 TRBV7-9 . .
CSARTRGAYEQYF TGCAGCGCCCGGACTCGGGGAGCCTACGAGCAGTACTTC TRBJ2-7 TRBV29-1 . .
CAWSPRGSGNNEQFF TGTGCCTGGAGTCCCCGCGGTAGCGGCAACAATGAGCAGTTCTTC TRBJ2-1 TRBV30 once .
CASSGTSGSVNEQFF TGTGCCAGCAGCGGGACTAGCGGGAGTGTCAATGAGCAGTTCTTC TRBJ2-1 TRBV9 once TRBD2
CASSSQVAGVQETQYF TGTGCCAGCAGCTCCCAGGTAGCGGGAGTTCAAGAGACCCAGTACTTC TRBJ2-5 TRBV27 . TRBD2
CAWSAHYNEQFF TGTGCCTGGAGTGCCCACTACAATGAGCAGTTCTTC TRBJ2-1 TRBV30 . .
CASSVGGWNTGELFF TGCGCCAGCAGTGTGGGCGGGTGGAACACCGGGGAGCTGTTTTTT TRBJ2-2 TRBV10-1 . .
CASSQGTGHEQYF TGCGCCAGCAGTCAAGGGACAGGGCACGAGCAGTACTTC TRBJ2-7 TRBV23-1 . TRBD1
CASSPEEREWVDTQYF TGCGCCAGCAGCCCGGAAGAGCGGGAGTGGGTAGATACGCAGTATTTT TRBJ2-3 TRBV5-1 . TRBD2
CASSLTGGECREQYF TGTGCCAGCAGCCTAACGGGAGGGGAGTGTAGAGAGCAGTACTTC TRBJ2-7 TRBV27 few TRBD2
CASSESPAGSKNIQYF TGTGCCAGCAGTGAGAGCCCCGCAGGATCCAAAAACATTCAGTACTTC TRBJ2-4 TRBV6-1 . .
CASGVSGPPGDLWDEQYF TGTGCCAGCGGCGTTTCCGGTCCACCGGGTGACCTCTGGGACGAGCAGTACTTC TRBJ2-7 TRBV27 . .
CASSSQPPEGQETQYF TGTGCCAGCAGCTCCCAACCGCCGGAGGGCCAAGAGACCCAGTACTTC TRBJ2-5 TRBV7-9 . .
CASSAAADQETQYF TGTGCCAGCAGCGCCGCCGCGGACCAAGAGACCCAGTACTTC TRBJ2-5 TRBV9 . .
CASSYKWQSNQPQHF TGTGCCAGCAGCTATAAGTGGCAAAGCAATCAGCCCCAGCATTTT TRBJ1-5 TRBV7-2 . .
CASSHRTPRQETQYF TGTGCCAGCAGTCACCGGACACCCAGGCAAGAGACCCAGTACTTC TRBJ2-5 TRBV28 . .
CASSLARDRSNQPQHF TGTGCCAGCAGCTTAGCCCGGGACAGGAGCAATCAGCCCCAGCATTTT TRBJ1-5 TRBV11-1 once TRBD1
CASVEVSTDTQYF TGTGCCAGTGTGGAGGTGAGCACAGATACGCAGTATTTT TRBJ2-3 TRBV6-6 . .
CASSPQDRERDNEQFF TGTGCCAGCAGCCCCCAGGATCGGGAGAGGGACAATGAGCAGTTCTTC TRBJ2-1 TRBV7-9 once .
CASTPGPTGGVYEQYF TGTGCCAGCACCCCAGGACCTACAGGGGGTGTCTACGAGCAGTACTTC TRBJ2-7 TRBV7-9 . TRBD1
CATSRGVTGYGYTF TGTGCCACCAGCAGAGGGGTCACGGGCTATGGCTACACCTTC TRBJ1-2 TRBV15 . .
CAWRGGGPADTQYF TGTGCCTGGAGAGGCGGCGGCCCCGCAGATACGCAGTATTTT TRBJ2-3 TRBV30 . .
CASSHYGTDTQYF TGTGCCAGCAGCCACTATGGCACAGATACGCAGTATTTT TRBJ2-3 TRBV2 . .
CASSPPGGGSGYEQYF TGTGCCAGCAGCCCCCCGGGGGGGGGTAGCGGGTACGAGCAGTACTTC TRBJ2-7 TRBV7-2 . TRBD2
CASGLTGGVKEKLFF TGCGCCAGCGGCCTTACAGGGGGCGTGAAAGAAAAACTGTTTTTT TRBJ1-4 TRBV10-2 . TRBD1
CASSQDWEDEQYF TGCGCCAGCAGCCAAGACTGGGAGGACGAGCAGTACTTC TRBJ2-7 TRBV4-3 . .
CASGDRDHTGELFF TGTGCTAGTGGGGACAGGGATCACACCGGGGAGCTGTTTTTT TRBJ2-2 TRBV12-5 . TRBD1
CASIQTSGYSYEQYF TGTGCCAGCATTCAGACTAGCGGGTACTCCTACGAGCAGTACTTC TRBJ2-7 TRBV2 . TRBD2